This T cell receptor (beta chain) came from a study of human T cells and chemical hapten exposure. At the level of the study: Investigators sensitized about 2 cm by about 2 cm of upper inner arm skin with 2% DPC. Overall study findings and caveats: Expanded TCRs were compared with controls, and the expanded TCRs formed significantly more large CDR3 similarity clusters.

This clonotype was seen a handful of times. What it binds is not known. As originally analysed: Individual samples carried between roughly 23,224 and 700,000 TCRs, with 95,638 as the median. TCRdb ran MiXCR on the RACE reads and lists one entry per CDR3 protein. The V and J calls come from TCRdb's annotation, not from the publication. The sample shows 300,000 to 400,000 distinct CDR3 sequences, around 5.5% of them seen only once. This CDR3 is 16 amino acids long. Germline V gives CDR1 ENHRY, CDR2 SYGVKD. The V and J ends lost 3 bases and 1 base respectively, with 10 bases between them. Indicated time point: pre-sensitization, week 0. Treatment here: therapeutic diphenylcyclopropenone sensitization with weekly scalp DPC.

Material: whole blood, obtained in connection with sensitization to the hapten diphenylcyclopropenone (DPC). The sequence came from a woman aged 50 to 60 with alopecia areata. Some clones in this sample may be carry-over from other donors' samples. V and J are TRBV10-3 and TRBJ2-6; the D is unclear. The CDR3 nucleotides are TGTGCCATCAGTGAAAGGTGGATTTCTGGGGCCAACGTCCTGACTTTC. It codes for CAISERWISGANVLTF.